This T cell receptor beta chain was profiled in a study of shared clonotypes between healthy human individuals. CDR3 size: 15 residues. CDR1 and CDR2 (germline): MNHNY, SVGAGI (reference sequence). Trimming removed 7 bases at V and 5 bases at J, with 18 bases between. As defined, naive CD8 cells were CD45RO-negative and positively selected for CCR7, with terminally differentiated effector memory CD45RA+ cells excluded. Using immunoSEQ multiplex PCR, the repertoire was profiled, and TCRdb retains in-frame clones only, with some absent. The repertoire holds 2 million to 2.5 million clones, about 95% seen once, with about 1.1% in the top ten.

The TCR sequence derives from a man aged 18 to 30 in good health. Sequencing was done on a sample of naive CD8+ T cells sorted from blood. The chain combines TRBV6-6 with TRBJ1-5; maybe TRBD1 (6 bases). The CDR3 DNA is TGTGCCAGCAACCCTACTCTGGACAGCCATCAGCCCCAGCATTTT. It specifies CASNPTLDSHQPQHF.